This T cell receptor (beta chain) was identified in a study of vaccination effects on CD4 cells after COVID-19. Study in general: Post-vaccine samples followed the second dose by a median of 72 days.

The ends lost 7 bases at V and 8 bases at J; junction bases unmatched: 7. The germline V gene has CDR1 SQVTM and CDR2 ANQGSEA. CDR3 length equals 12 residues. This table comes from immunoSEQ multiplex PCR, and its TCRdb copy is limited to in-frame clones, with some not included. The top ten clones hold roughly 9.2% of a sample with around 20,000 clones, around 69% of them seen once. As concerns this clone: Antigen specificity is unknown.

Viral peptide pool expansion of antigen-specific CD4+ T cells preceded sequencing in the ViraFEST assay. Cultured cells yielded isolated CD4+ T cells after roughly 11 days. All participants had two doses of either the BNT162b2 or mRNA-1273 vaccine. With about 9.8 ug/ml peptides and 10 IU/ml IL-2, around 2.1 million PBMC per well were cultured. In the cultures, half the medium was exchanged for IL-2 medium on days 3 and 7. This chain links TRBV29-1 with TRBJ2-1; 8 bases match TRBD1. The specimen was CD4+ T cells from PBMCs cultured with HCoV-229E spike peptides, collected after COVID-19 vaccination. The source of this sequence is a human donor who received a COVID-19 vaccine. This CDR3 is CSGLTGVDEQFF. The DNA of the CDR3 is TGCAGCGGACTGACAGGGGTAGATGAGCAGTTCTTC.